What follows are 22 T cell receptor beta chains derived from one specimen sequenced in a study of T cells in Graves' hyperthyroidism and ophthalmopathy. It was RNA transcripts that yielded the amplified TCR beta CDR3 regions. HTBI primers were used for first-round RT-PCR of the TCR CDR3. One entry per CDR3 protein results from TCRdb running MiXCR on the multiplex PCR reads. This table holds approximately 570,000 distinct CDR3 sequences, around 20% found once. The material sequenced was blood. Source of these receptors: a man aged 35 to 55 with Graves' ophthalmopathy.

This clonotype has ten or more counts. The chain employs TRBV11-2 and TRBJ2-7, with 11 bases aligning to TRBD2. The V and J ends lost 6 bases and 3 bases, in that order; junction bases with no gene match: 4. CDR3 size: 14 residues. Looked up from germline, CDR1 is SGHAT and CDR2 is FQNNGV. CDR3 amino acids: CASRDLAGGYEQYF. In nucleotides, the CDR3 is TGTGCCAGCAGGGATCTAGCGGGAGGCTACGAGCAGTACTTC. Full variable domain (remainder filled in from reference TRBV11-2 and TRBJ2-7): EAGVAQSPRYKIIEKRQSVAFWCNPISGHATLYWYQQILGQGPKLLIQFQNNGVVDDSQLPKDRFSAERLKGVDSTLKIQPAKLEDSAVYLCASRDLAGGYEQYFGPGTRLTVT.

As to this clonotype: Being one base from a much bigger clone, this may be a read error. V is TRBV2 and J is TRBJ1-6; 11 bases are shared with TRBD1. The CDR3 is 15 residues long. CDR1 SNHLY and CDR2 FYNNEI come from the germline V gene. The ends lost 8 bases at V and 0 bases at J; junction bases unmatched: 0. CDR3 region: CASGTGGSYNSPLHF. The CDR3 DNA follows: TGTGCCAGCGGGACAGGGGGCTCCTATAATTCACCCCTCCACTTT.

This clonotype came up many times. The chain recombines TRBV20-1 with TRBJ1-5, with 8 bases that match TRBD1. The trim removed 6 bases at V and 4 bases at J, leaving 11 bases unmatched. CDR1 and CDR2 from the germline V gene are DFQATT and SNEGSKA (reference sequence). This CDR3 comprises 15 residues. CDR3 loop: CSAQRDRLTNQPQHF. CDR3 bases: TGCAGTGCACAGCGGGACAGGTTAACTAATCAGCCCCAGCATTTT.

This clonotype was picked up a small number of times. The rearrangement joins TRBV11-2 to TRBJ2-1, with TRBD2 identical over 13 bases. The ends lost 8 bases at V and 4 bases at J; junction bases unmatched: 20. Germline values: CDR1 SGHAT, CDR2 FQNNGV. The CDR3 runs 20 residues. This CDR3 reads CASGYPPTGTSGTGYNEQFF. Written as DNA, the CDR3 is TGTGCCAGCGGATACCCCCCTACCGGGACTAGCGGGACGGGGTACAATGAGCAGTTCTTC.

This clonotype was counted at least ten times. DNA for the CDR3: TGTGCCAGCAGCCAGAACACCGGGGAGCTGTTTTTT. It translates to CASSQNTGELFF. J is TRBJ2-2 and V is TRBV3-1; D uncertain. Trimming took 3 bases from V and 1 from J, leaving 0 bases between them. Germline loops: CDR1 LGHDT, CDR2 YNNKEL (reference sequence). The CDR3 has 12 residues.

This clonotype has only a few counts. The J gene is TRBJ2-1, the V gene TRBV6-1, with D unresolved. CDR3 size: 14 residues. V lost 8 bases, J lost 2 bases, and 13 bases lay in between. The germline gives CDR1 MNHNS, CDR2 SASEGT. The CDR3 region has the DNA TGTGCCAGCGGGAATACGGGTCCCTACAATGAGCAGTTCTTC. Protein product: CASGNTGPYNEQFF.

The chain couples TRBV20-1 to TRBJ2-1, with TRBD2 matching 7 bases. This CDR3 region has 13 residues. From germline, CDR1 is DFQATT and CDR2 SNEGSKA (reference sequence). J was trimmed by 6 bases and V by 6 bases; bases with no gene match: 8. CDR3 DNA sequence: TGCAGTGCGAGCGGGACCCTCTCCAATGAGCAGTTCTTC. Amino acid sequence: CSASGTLSNEQFF.

CDR3 sequence: CSARRQKDWTETNEQFF. In DNA, the CDR3 is TGCAGTGCTAGACGCCAAAAAGACTGGACCGAAACCAATGAGCAGTTCTTC. The gene calls are TRBV20-1 and TRBJ2-1; unclear D gene. V shed 2 bases and J shed 6 bases, with 23 bases lying between them. The CDR3 spans 17 residues. Germline CDR1 reads DFQATT; CDR2 reads SNEGSKA (reference sequence).

This clonotype was counted at least ten times. The rearrangement joins TRBV7-3 to TRBJ2-4, with D possibly matching TRBD2 (5 bases). The V gene lost 5 bases and the J gene lost 5 bases, with 13 bases spanning the gap. CDR3 length: 14 residues. Germline lookup yields CDR1 SGHTA and CDR2 FQGTGA. CDR3 residues: CASSPTPGENIQYF. CDR3 sequence (DNA): TGTGCCAGCAGCCCGACCCCCGGGGAAAACATTCAGTACTTC.

In this sample, this clonotype turned up a few times. This chain uses TRBV7-2 with TRBJ2-7; D not certain. This CDR3 has 13 amino acids. Germline CDR1 is SGHTA and CDR2 is FQGNSA. Trimming took off 1 base at V and 6 bases at J, with 10 bases between the two ends. CDR3 DNA sequence: TGTGCCAGCAGCTTAGATTTCGTGGGCGAGCAGTACTTC. Translated, it gives CASSLDFVGEQYF.

This clonotype turned up a few times. V is TRBV6-5 and J is TRBJ2-5; a possible D gene is TRBD2 (5 bases). The CDR3 has 17 residues. Trimming stripped 0 bases from V and 1 base from J, with 15 bases between. The germline gives CDR1 MNHEY, CDR2 SVGAGI. DNA for the CDR3: TGTGCCAGCAGTTACTCGAGAGGGTCGGCACGCCAAGAGACCCAGTACTTC. This sequence encodes CASSYSRGSARQETQYF.

This clonotype was counted ten times or more. This sequence joins TRBV13 and TRBJ2-1; the D is unclear. Trimming took off 7 bases at V and 5 bases at J, with 18 bases between the two ends. Germline V gene data show CDR1 as PRHDT and CDR2 as FYEKMQ (reference sequence). The CDR3 is 15 residues long. In DNA form, the CDR3 reads TGTGCCAGCACCAAGAAGTCCCGATACAACAATGAGCAGTTCTTC. This gives the protein CASTKKSRYNNEQFF. Looking up the rest from reference TRBV13 and TRBJ2-1 gives the full variable domain: AAGVIQSPRHLIKEKRETATLKCYPIPRHDTVYWYQQGPGQDPQFLISFYEKMQSDKGSIPDRFSAQQFSDYHSELNMSSLELGDSALYFCASTKKSRYNNEQFFGPGTRLTVL.

Comment on this clonotype: The conserved phenylalanine or tryptophan is not found at the CDR3 terminus, so this likely reflects a read error. The chain carries TRBV7-2 and TRBJ2-2, with D perhaps matching TRBD1 (6 bases). CDR1 and CDR2 (germline): SGHTA, FQGNSA. The V end was cut by 3 bases, the J end by 3 bases, with 11 bases between. This CDR3 is built from 15 residues. CDR3 in DNA: TGTGCCAGCAGCTTGTATGCAGGGGACACCGGGGAGCTGTTTCTT. Translating it yields CASSLYAGDTGELFL.

Many counts were recorded for this clonotype. This sequence joins TRBV20-1 and TRBJ2-7; 9 positions agree with TRBD2. Germline CDR1 and CDR2: DFQATT and SNEGSKA (reference sequence). Losses at the gene ends were 1 base for V and 5 bases for J; bases not matched to a gene: 6. This CDR3 spans 14 amino acids. CDR3 sequence: CSARVASGNHEQYF. The CDR3 DNA reads as TGCAGTGCTAGAGTTGCTAGCGGGAACCACGAGCAGTACTTC.

CDR3 region: CATSDLLSSYGYTF. CDR3 sequence (DNA): TGTGCCACCAGTGATTTGCTATCGTCGTATGGCTACACCTTC. V and J are TRBV24-1 and TRBJ1-2, with D uncertain. V lost 0 bases to trimming and J lost 5 bases, with 9 bases between them. Germline lookup yields CDR1 KGHDR and CDR2 SFDVKD. The CDR3 contains 14 residues.

Many counts were recorded for this clonotype. CDR3 sequence reads: CASSFGRGTDTQYF. DNA of the CDR3: TGTGCCAGCAGTTTCGGCAGGGGCACAGATACGCAGTATTTT. The chain employs TRBV28 and TRBJ2-3; possible D gene TRBD1, 5 bases. Germline V gene lookup returns CDR1 MDHEN and CDR2 SYDVKM. The CDR3 has 14 amino acids. V was pared by 3 bases and J by 1 base, with 8 bases between.

This clonotype has just a few counts. This chain connects TRBV30 to TRBJ1-2; D not resolved. Germline CDR1 and CDR2: GTSNPN and SVGIG (reference sequence). V lost 2 bases and J 4 bases, leaving 20 bases between the germline ends. CDR3 length equals 16 residues. The CDR3 sequence is CAWSPGFERVVYGYTF. The CDR3 DNA reads TGTGCCTGGAGTCCCGGGTTCGAGAGGGTCGTCTATGGCTACACCTTC.

This clonotype was counted ten times or more. CDR3: CASSTPPGDGFTDTQYF. Written as DNA, the CDR3 is TGTGCCAGCAGCACCCCCCCAGGGGACGGGTTTACAGATACGCAGTATTTT. The chain has TRBV28 and TRBJ2-3, with D perhaps TRBD1 (6 bases). Trimming removed 6 bases at V and 3 bases at J, with 22 bases between. The germline CDR1 and CDR2 sequences are MDHEN and SYDVKM. The CDR3 totals 17 residues. The full variable domain, rest sourced from reference TRBV28 and TRBJ2-3, is DVKVTQSSRYLVKRTGEKVFLECVQDMDHENMFWYRQDPGLGLRLIYFSYDVKMKEKGDIPEGYSVSREKKERFSLILESASTNQTSMYLCASSTPPGDGFTDTQYFGPGTRLTVL.

The chain combines TRBV5-1 with TRBJ2-1, with a tentative D call TRBD2 (6 bases). Trimming removed 4 bases from V and 6 bases from J, with 20 bases in between. CDR1 is SGHRS, CDR2 YFSETQ, per germline. CDR3 length: 16 residues. This CDR3 reads CASSGSSGRTLNEQFF. DNA for the CDR3: TGCGCCAGCAGCGGGTCCAGCGGGCGAACTCTCAATGAGCAGTTCTTC.

This clonotype was seen a handful of times. V usage is TRBV30 and J usage is TRBJ2-7; D might be TRBD1 (7 bases). The CDR3 consists of 15 residues. Germline CDR1 and CDR2: GTSNPN and SVGIG (reference sequence). Trimming left V 3 bases short and J 1 base short, with 16 bases between. The CDR3 DNA reads TGTGCCTGGAGACGTCGGGCAGGGGGGTCCTACGAGCAGTACTTC. Translating gives CAWRRRAGGSYEQYF.

In its sample, this clonotype was seen many times. The V gene is TRBV9, the J gene TRBJ1-5; D is uncertain. This CDR3 is 15 amino acids long. Per germline, CDR1 SGDLS and CDR2 YYNGEE. Trimming stripped 0 bases from V and 1 base from J, with 8 bases between. CDR3 sequence reads: CASSVGSGSNQPQHF. CDR3 DNA: TGTGCCAGCAGCGTAGGGTCGGGGAGCAATCAGCCCCAGCATTTT.

This CDR3 reads CASSAKGRNEKLFF. DNA of the CDR3: TGTGCCAGCAGCGCCAAAGGGCGAAATGAAAAACTGTTTTTT. The chain couples TRBV6-2 or TRBV6-3 to TRBJ1-4; unclear D gene. V shed 6 bases and J shed 5 bases, with 13 bases lying between them. CDR3 size: 14 residues. Germline V gene lookup returns CDR1 MNHEY and CDR2 SVGEGT.